The TCR beta chain described here comes from a study of CD8+ T cells in alopecia areata. Study overall: Treated patients received oral tofacitinib, 5 to 10 mg twice daily.

V was trimmed by 3 bases and J by 6 bases, leaving 6 bases between them. CDR3 size: 12 residues. CDR1 and CDR2 from the germline V gene are SNHLY and FYNNEI. cDNA prepared by RNA extraction and subsequent reverse transcription served as the template for sequencing. TCRdb's table, derived via immunoSEQ multiplex PCR, lists solely in-frame clones and lacks some. The repertoire includes 150,000 to 200,000 clones, 59% of them detected once, and roughly 14% sits in the top ten. The clonotype comes from a human donor with alopecia areata. The specimen was CD4+ T cells sorted from blood, collected at week 0. J is TRBJ1-5 and V is TRBV2; no firm D call. CDR3 sequence: CASSEGVQPQHF. CDR3 coding DNA: TGTGCCAGCAGTGAGGGAGTTCAGCCCCAGCATTTT. Combining the CDR3 with reference TRBV2 and TRBJ1-5 gives the whole variable domain EPEVTQTPSHQVTQMGQEVILRCVPISNHLYFYWYRQILGQKVEFLVSFYNNEISEKSEIFDDQFSVERPDGSNFTLKIRSTKLEDSAMYFCASSEGVQPQHFGDGTRLSIL.